What follows are 2 T cell receptor beta chains derived from one specimen sequenced in a study of early T cells in non-severe SARS-CoV-2 infection. TCRdb passed the 5' RACE reads through MiXCR, listing each CDR3 protein once. The table has approximately 70,000 distinct CDR3 sequences, roughly an eighth seen once. The sample taken for sequencing was whole blood. Every receptor here comes from an adult who was a healthcare worker with PCR-confirmed SARS-CoV-2 infection or an uninfected control (not recorded which).

This clonotype was detected ten times or more. This rearrangement joins TRBV6-6 to TRBJ2-6; 8 bases line up with TRBD1. CDR1 is MNHNY, CDR2 SVGAGI, per germline (reference sequence). V dropped 4 bases and J dropped 0; count of bases not matched to a gene: 5. The CDR3 consists of 17 residues. CDR3 DNA: TGTGCCAGCAGTTTCTGGACAGGGACCTCTGGGGCCAACGTCCTGACTTTC. It is translated as CASSFWTGTSGANVLTF.

This clonotype occurred many times. The chain has TRBV6-1 and TRBJ1-5, with a possible D match to TRBD1 (5 bases). Germline assignment: CDR1 MNHNS and CDR2 SASEGT. CDR3 length: 16 amino acids. The V end was cut by 7 bases, the J end by 4 bases, with 20 bases between. The CDR3 is CASTGRARLENQPQHF. The CDR3 DNA reads TGTGCCAGCACGGGCAGGGCGCGGTTGGAAAATCAGCCCCAGCATTTT.